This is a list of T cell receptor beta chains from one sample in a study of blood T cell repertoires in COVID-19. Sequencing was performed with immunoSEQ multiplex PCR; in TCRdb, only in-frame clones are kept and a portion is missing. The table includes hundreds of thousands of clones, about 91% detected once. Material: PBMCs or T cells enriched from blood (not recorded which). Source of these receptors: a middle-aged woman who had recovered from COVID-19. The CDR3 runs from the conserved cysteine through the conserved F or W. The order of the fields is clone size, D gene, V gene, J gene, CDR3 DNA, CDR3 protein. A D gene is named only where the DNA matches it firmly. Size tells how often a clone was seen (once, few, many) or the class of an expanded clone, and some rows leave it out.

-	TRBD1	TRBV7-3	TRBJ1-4	TGTGCCAGCAGCCCAGGGGGACCGGGTGGAAAACTGTTTTTT	CASSPGGPGGKLFF
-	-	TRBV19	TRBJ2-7	TGTGCCAGTAGTATTTCACGGGCCTACGAGCAGTACTTC	CASSISRAYEQYF
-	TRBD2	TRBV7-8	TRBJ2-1	TGTGCCAGCCGGACTAGCGGGGTCAATGAGCAGTTCTTC	CASRTSGVNEQFF
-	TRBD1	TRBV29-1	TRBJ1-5	TGCAGCGTCCAGACAGGGGGAAATAATCAGCCCCAGCATTTT	CSVQTGGNNQPQHF
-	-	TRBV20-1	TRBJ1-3	TGCAGTGCTAGTCGGGCTGGAAACACCATATATTTT	CSASRAGNTIYF
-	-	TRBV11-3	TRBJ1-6	TGTGCCAGCAGCCACAGAAATTCACCCCTCCACTTT	CASSHRNSPLHF
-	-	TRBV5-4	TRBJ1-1	TGTGCCAGCAGCTTGGCCGGTCAGGGGTGGACTGAAGCTTTCTTT	CASSLAGQGWTEAFF
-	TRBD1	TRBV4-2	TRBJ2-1	TGTGCCAGCAGCCAACCCCTTCCGACAGGGGGATACAATGAGCAGTTCTTC	CASSQPLPTGGYNEQFF
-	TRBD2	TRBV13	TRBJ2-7	TGTGCCAGCAGCTCAAAAGGGACTAGCGGATCCTACGAGCAGTACTTC	CASSSKGTSGSYEQYF
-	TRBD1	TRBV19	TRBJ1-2	TGTGCCAGTAGTAGAACCGGGACAGGGGGCGCGGCCTATGGCTACACCTTC	CASSRTGTGGAAYGYTF
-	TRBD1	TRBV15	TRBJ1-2	TGTGCCACCAGCAGAGACCTCGGGACAGGCAATGGCTACACCTTC	CATSRDLGTGNGYTF
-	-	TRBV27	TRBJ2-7	TGTGCCAGCAGTTCCCGGGACTCAACCTACGAGCAGTACTTC	CASSSRDSTYEQYF
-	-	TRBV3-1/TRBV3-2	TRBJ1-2	TGTGCCAGCAGCCCCGGAGAGTGGGTCTCTCGGCGGGGCTACACCTTC	CASSPGEWVSRRGYTF
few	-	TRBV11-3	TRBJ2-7	TGTGCCAGCAGCTTAGTGGCGGAGATACCCTACGAGCAGTACTTC	CASSLVAEIPYEQYF
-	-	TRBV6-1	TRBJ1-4	TGTGCCAGCAGTGAATCCCGGTCTTATGAAAAACTGTTTTTT	CASSESRSYEKLFF
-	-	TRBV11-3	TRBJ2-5	TGTGCCAGCAGCTCATACGCCCGCGGAGCGAATGACCAAGAGACCCAGTACTTC	CASSSYARGANDQETQYF
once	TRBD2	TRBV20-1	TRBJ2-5	TGCAGTGCTAGTCTGACTAGCGGGAGCGGGGAGACCCAGTACTTC	CSASLTSGSGETQYF
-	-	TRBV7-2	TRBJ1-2	TGTGCCAGCAGCCCGGGGGTAGGCTACACCTTC	CASSPGVGYTF
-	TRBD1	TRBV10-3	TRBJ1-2	TGTGCCATCAGTGACGACAGGGAAGGCTACACCTTC	CAISDDREGYTF
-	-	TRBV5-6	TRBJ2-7	TGTGCCAGCTGGGAGGAGCCGAACCGGGGCGAGCAGTACTTC	CASWEEPNRGEQYF
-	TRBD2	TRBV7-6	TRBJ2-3	TGTGCCAGCAGCCTACTTGGACTAGCGGGATCTAGCACAGATACGCAGTATTTT	CASSLLGLAGSSTDTQYF
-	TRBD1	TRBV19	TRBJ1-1	TGTGCCAGCCGGATACAGGGGGCTACTGAAGCTTTCTTT	CASRIQGATEAFF
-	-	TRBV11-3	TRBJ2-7	TGTGCCAGCAGCCTCCCCGGTTTAGCGGTCTACGAGCAGTACTTC	CASSLPGLAVYEQYF
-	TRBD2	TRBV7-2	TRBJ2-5	TGTGCCAGCAGCCTGGGACTAGCGGGGGGGCTGGAGACCCAGTACTTC	CASSLGLAGGLETQYF
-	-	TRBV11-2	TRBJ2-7	TGTGCCAGCAGCCCTCTAGCCCGAAGGGGGAACTACGAGCAGTACTTC	CASSPLARRGNYEQYF
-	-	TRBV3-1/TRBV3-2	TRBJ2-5	TGTGCCAGCAGCCAAGGACTACGGAGGTTTGAGACCCAGTACTTC	CASSQGLRRFETQYF
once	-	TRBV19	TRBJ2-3	TGTGCCAGTAATCCTAGGGGACTGGGCACAGATACGCAGTATTTT	CASNPRGLGTDTQYF
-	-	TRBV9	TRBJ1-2	TGTGCCAGCAGCGTATCGACATTTCCTAACTATGGCTACACCTTC	CASSVSTFPNYGYTF
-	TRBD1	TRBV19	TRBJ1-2	TGTGCCAGTAGTATGACCGAGACAGGGGGTGACTATGGCTACACCTTC	CASSMTETGGDYGYTF
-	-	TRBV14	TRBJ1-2	TGTGCCAGCAGCCAAGATAGTCCTTCGGGGGGCTACACCTTC	CASSQDSPSGGYTF
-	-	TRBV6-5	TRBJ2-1	TGTGCCAGCAGACCGGACGGAGGCTCCTACAATGAGCAGTTCTTC	CASRPDGGSYNEQFF
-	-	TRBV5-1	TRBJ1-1	TGCGCCAGCAGCTTGGCCGGGGAGAACACTGAAGCTTTCTTT	CASSLAGENTEAFF
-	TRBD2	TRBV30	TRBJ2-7	TGTGCCGGGGGGACTAGCGGGTACGAGCAGTACTTC	CAGGTSGYEQYF
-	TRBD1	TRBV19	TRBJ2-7	TGTGCCAGTAGTCCCCACACAGGGGGGTACGAGCAGTACTTC	CASSPHTGGYEQYF
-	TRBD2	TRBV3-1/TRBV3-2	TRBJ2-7	TGTGCCAGCAGCCAAGTGGGACTAGCTGATAACGAGCAGTACTTC	CASSQVGLADNEQYF
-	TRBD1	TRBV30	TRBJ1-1	TGTGCCTGGACCCGGACAGGTATGAACACTGAAGCTTTCTTT	CAWTRTGMNTEAFF
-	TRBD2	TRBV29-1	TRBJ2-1	TGCAGCGTCGGGACTAGCGATTACAATGAGCAGTTCTTC	CSVGTSDYNEQFF
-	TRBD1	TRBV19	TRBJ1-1	TGTGCCAGTAGTAAAGAGGGGGGACAGGGGCGAGAAGCTTTCTTT	CASSKEGGQGREAFF
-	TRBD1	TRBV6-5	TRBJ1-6	TGTGCCAGCAGTCGGACAGGGGCCGGTAATTCACCCCTCCACTTT	CASSRTGAGNSPLHF
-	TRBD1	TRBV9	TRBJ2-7	TGTGCCAGCAACATAACAGGGGGCGAGCAGTACTTC	CASNITGGEQYF
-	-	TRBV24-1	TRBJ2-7	TGTGCCACCAGCCCCGCCGGGGTATCCTACGAGCAGTACTTC	CATSPAGVSYEQYF
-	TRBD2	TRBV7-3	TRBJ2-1	TGTGCCAGCAGCCCTAGTGGGAGGGCCTCCAATGAGCAGTTCTTC	CASSPSGRASNEQFF
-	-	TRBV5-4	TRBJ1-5	TGTGCCAGCAGGGACTTCCATAGCAATCAGCCCCAGCATTTT	CASRDFHSNQPQHF
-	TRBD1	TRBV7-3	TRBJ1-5	TGTGCCAGCAGCCTTACAGGGGGCGATCAGCCCCAGCATTTT	CASSLTGGDQPQHF
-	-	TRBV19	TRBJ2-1	TGTGCCACCCGGAGGGGTGAATGGGATGAGCAGTTCTTC	CATRRGEWDEQFF
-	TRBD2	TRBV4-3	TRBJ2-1	TGCGCCAGCAGTGAACGCGGGGGGTACAATGAGCAGTTCTTC	CASSERGGYNEQFF
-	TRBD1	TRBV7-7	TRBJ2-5	TGTGCTAGCAGCCTGGACAGGGAAGAGACCCAGTACTTC	CASSLDREETQYF
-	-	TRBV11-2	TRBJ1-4	TGTGCCAGCAGCTTGGAAGGAGGGCTTAATGAAAAACTGTTTTTT	CASSLEGGLNEKLFF